The T cell receptor beta chain described here comes from a study of T cell responses to AZD1222 COVID-19 vaccine. The data were produced by immunoSEQ multiplex PCR, yet TCRdb's version contains in-frame clones alone and is incomplete. Of 45,000 to 60,000 clones detected, 70% to 80% appear once; the ten largest clones hold around 6.6%. A remark on this clone: The target antigen is unknown.

Looked up from germline, CDR1 is SGHVS and CDR2 is FQNEAQ. The CDR3 runs to 15 residues. V was trimmed by 3 bases and J by 3 bases, leaving 11 bases between them. Findings and limits, study-wide: CD4 TCRs covered the whole spike, strongest at regions 160-218 and 743-854.

The material was peripheral blood, obtained on day 0 of AZD1222 vaccination. The TCR originated in an adult in good health. The rearrangement uses TRBV7-8 and TRBJ2-2; no clear D gene. The CDR3 DNA sequence: TGTGCCAGCAGCTTGAGGACCCATGACACCGGGGAGCTGTTTTTT. This encodes CASSLRTHDTGELFF.